This TCR beta chain was captured in a study of blood T cell repertoires in COVID-19. Assay used: immunoSEQ multiplex PCR; TCRdb lists only in-frame clones, some missing. The sample carries fewer than 25,000 clones, around 89% recorded once. V dropped 1 base and J dropped 9 bases, with 13 bases sitting between them. The CDR3 has 14 residues. CDR1 is LNHDA, CDR2 SQIVND, per germline (reference sequence). This sequence was found in an older woman with active COVID-19. J is TRBJ1-5 and V is TRBV19; no clear D. The sample consisted of peripheral blood. This CDR3 reads CASSIVAADVPQHF. The CDR3 DNA follows: TGTGCCAGTAGTATAGTGGCCGCTGATGTGCCCCAGCATTTT. The whole variable domain, filled in from reference TRBV19 and TRBJ1-5, reads DGGITQSPKYLFRKEGQNVTLSCEQNLNHDAMYWYRQDPGQGLRLIYYSQIVNDFQKGDIAEGYSVSREKKESFPLTVTSAQKNPTAFYLCASSIVAADVPQHFGDGTRLSIL.